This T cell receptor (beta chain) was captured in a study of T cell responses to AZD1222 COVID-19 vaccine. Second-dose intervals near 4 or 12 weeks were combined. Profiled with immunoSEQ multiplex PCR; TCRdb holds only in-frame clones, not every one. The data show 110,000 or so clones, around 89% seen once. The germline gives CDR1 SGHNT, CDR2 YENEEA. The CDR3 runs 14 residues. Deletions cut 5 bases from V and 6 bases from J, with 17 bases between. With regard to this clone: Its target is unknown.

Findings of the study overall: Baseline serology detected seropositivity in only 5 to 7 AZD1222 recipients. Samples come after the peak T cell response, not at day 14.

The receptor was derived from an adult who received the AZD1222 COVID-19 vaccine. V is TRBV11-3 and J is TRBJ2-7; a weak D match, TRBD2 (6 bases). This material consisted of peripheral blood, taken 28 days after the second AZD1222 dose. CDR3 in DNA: TGTGCCAGCAGCGGGGGGACCTCCTTAACCGAGCAGTACTTC. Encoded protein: CASSGGTSLTEQYF.